The entry that follows covers one T cell receptor beta chain sequence. CDR1 and CDR2 from the germline V gene are SGDLS and YYNGEE. The CDR3 length is 13 residues. V lost 4 bases, J lost 8 bases, and 15 bases lay in between. This sample was taken from a study of blood T cell repertoires in COVID-19. Study information: Sites across the United States, Italy and Spain contributed samples from acute and convalescent COVID-19. T cells, B-cell-depleted T cells, or PBMCs supplied cDNA or gDNA.

Original data processing: The authors estimated nucleated cell counts from reference gene primer amplification. The repertoire was sequenced with immunoSEQ multiplex PCR; TCRdb's copy has only in-frame clones and lacks some. That table furnishes V, J and clone size, whereas the DNA furnished D and trimming. The table records roughly 120,000 clones, less than 85% of them present only once. The sequenced sample was peripheral blood. The source of this sequence is a man in his thirties or forties with acute or convalescent COVID-19. The chain uses TRBV9 and TRBJ1-1; D may be TRBD1 (5 bases). The CDR3 DNA is TGTGCCAGCAGCCCCTACGGGACTGAAGAAGCTTTCTTT. Its translation: CASSPYGTEEAFF.